This T cell receptor beta chain comes out of a study of OX40 agonist ivuxolimab in advanced cancers. Some clones are missing from TCRdb's copy, which holds only in-frame ones; the method was immunoSEQ multiplex PCR. In the table there are around 26,000 clones, about nine tenths of which are singletons. Losses at the gene ends were 6 bases for V and 2 bases for J; bases not matched to a gene: 11. Germline V gene sequence: CDR1 SNHLY, CDR2 FYNNEI. The CDR3 sequence is 16 residues long. The source of this sequence is an adult with an advanced solid tumor such as melanoma, head and neck, liver or kidney cancer. The input for sequencing was CD4+ or CD8+ T cells sorted from blood, taken in a trial of the OX40 agonist ivuxolimab. This sequence joins TRBV2 and TRBJ2-3; TRBD1 matches at 7 bases. The CDR3 loop is CASSRDRTGFTDTQYF. The CDR3 region has the DNA TGTGCCAGCAGCCGGGACAGAACAGGATTCACAGATACGCAGTATTTT.